This T cell receptor beta chain was profiled in a study of Graves' ophthalmopathy and Graves' hyperthyroidism. New diagnoses, under 2 months' duration, and ages 18 to 65 characterized the hyperthyroidism patients. Amplification of TCR beta CDR3 regions used RNA transcripts. The library came from an HTBI-primed first-round RT-PCR and a second-round multiplex PCR. TCRdb re-called the multiplex PCR reads through MiXCR, storing one row per CDR3 protein. The sample comprises 400,000 or so distinct CDR3 sequences, 15% to 19% of which are singletons, and around 7% rests with the top ten. Per germline, CDR1 LGHDT and CDR2 YNNKEL (reference sequence). The CDR3 consists of 15 residues. Losses at the gene ends were 1 base for V and 3 bases for J; bases not matched to a gene: 4.

The sample consisted of peripheral blood. V usage is TRBV3-1 and J usage is TRBJ1-2, with TRBD1 identical over 8 bases. This sequence originates from a young woman with stable Graves' hyperthyroidism. The CDR3: CASSQGQGTYYGYTF. CDR3 DNA: TGTGCCAGCAGCCAAGGACAGGGGACCTACTATGGCTACACCTTC.